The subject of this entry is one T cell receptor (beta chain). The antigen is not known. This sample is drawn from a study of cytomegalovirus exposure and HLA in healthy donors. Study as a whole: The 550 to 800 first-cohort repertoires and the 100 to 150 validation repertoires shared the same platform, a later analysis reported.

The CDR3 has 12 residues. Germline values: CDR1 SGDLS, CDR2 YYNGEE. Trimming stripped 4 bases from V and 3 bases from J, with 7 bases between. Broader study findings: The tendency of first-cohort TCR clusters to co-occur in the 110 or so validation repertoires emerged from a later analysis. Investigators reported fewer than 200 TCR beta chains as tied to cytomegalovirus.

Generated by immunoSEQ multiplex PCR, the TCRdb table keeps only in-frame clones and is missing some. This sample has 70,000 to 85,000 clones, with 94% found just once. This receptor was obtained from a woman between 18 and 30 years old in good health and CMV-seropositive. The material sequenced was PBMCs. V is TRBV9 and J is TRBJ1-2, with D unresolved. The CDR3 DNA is TGTGCCAGCAGCCCCCGTGACTATGGCTACACCTTC. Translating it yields CASSPRDYGYTF.